A selection of T cell receptor beta chains follows, all from one sample in a study of breast tumors, draining lymph nodes, adjacent tissues. TCRdb independently ran MiXCR on the multiplex PCR reads; one entry per CDR3 protein. In the table there are more than 12,000 distinct CDR3 sequences, approximately 50% of which are singletons. The sequencing sample was made of tumor-adjacent breast tissue. The receptor source for this set is a female donor with breast cancer. Some clones in this sample may be carry-over from other donors' samples. CDR3s include the opening cysteine and the closing phenylalanine or tryptophan. Each record gives: D gene, J gene, clone size, V gene, CDR3 protein, CDR3 DNA. A D gene is named only where the DNA matches it firmly. Clone sizes are given selectively: once, few, many, or a class where the clone is expanded.

>TRBD1|TRBJ1-2|medium-sized|TRBV7-2
CASSSLSDRAKGYTF
TGTGCCAGCAGCTCCCTTTCGGACAGGGCAAAAGGCTACACCTTC
>TRBD2|TRBJ2-1|NA|TRBV6-5
CASSITPTSGTTDEQFF
TGTGCCAGCAGTATCACACCGACTAGCGGGACTACGGATGAGCAGTTCTTC
>NA|TRBJ2-7|many|TRBV19
CASSTTRSGAGLYEQYF
TGTGCCAGTAGTACAACCCGTAGCGGTGCAGGCCTCTACGAGCAGTACTTC
>NA|TRBJ2-5|NA|TRBV15
CATSRARQGGETQYF
TGTGCCACCAGCAGAGCGCGGCAGGGGGGCGAGACCCAGTACTTC
>NA|TRBJ2-3|NA|TRBV19
CASTIGGGQYTGTQYF
TGTGCCAGTACCATAGGGGGGGGGCAGTACACAGGTACGCAGTATTTT
>NA|TRBJ2-1|NA|TRBV24-1
CATSPANVPYNEQFF
TGTGCCACCAGTCCCGCAAACGTACCCTACAATGAGCAGTTCTTC
>NA|TRBJ2-6|once|TRBV15
CATKVRGGANVLTF
TGTGCCACCAAGGTGAGGGGTGGGGCCAACGTCCTGACTTTC
>TRBD2|TRBJ2-3|NA|TRBV15
CATSIGTSLPTDTQYF
TGTGCCACCAGCATAGGGACTAGCCTCCCCACAGATACGCAGTATTTT
>NA|TRBJ1-3|NA|TRBV7-9
CASSAGGRGSGNTIYF
TGTGCCAGCAGCGCCGGGGGGAGGGGAAGTGGAAACACCATATATTTT
>NA|TRBJ1-5|medium-sized|TRBV20-1
CSARDSTGGNQPQHF
TGCAGTGCTAGAGATAGTACAGGAGGGAATCAGCCCCAGCATTTT
>TRBD2|TRBJ2-7|NA|TRBV14
CARSQILAPSYEQYF
TGTGCCCGCAGCCAAATACTAGCGCCGTCCTACGAGCAGTACTTC